A selection of T cell receptor beta chains follows, all from one sample in a study of blood T cell repertoires in COVID-19. Only in-frame clones appear in the TCRdb table, and some are missing; sequencing was by immunoSEQ multiplex PCR. This sample yields 150,000 to 250,000 clones, of which approximately 84% are seen a single time; approximately 6.9% belongs to the top ten. Material for sequencing was peripheral blood. The origin of the receptors is a human donor with acute or convalescent COVID-19. The donor label of this sample is uncertain. Both conserved end residues are part of each CDR3. Fields, in order: clone size, J gene, V gene, D gene, CDR3 DNA, CDR3 protein. D genes are given only for firm matches. Not every row has a clone size; where given, it reads once, few, many or a size class.

size: -; J: TRBJ2-7; V: TRBV4-3; D: TRBD2; DNA: TGCGCCAGCAGCCAAGGAACTAGCGGGATTTCCTACGAGCAGTACTTC; CDR3: CASSQGTSGISYEQYF
size: -; J: TRBJ2-7; V: TRBV5-6; D: TRBD2; DNA: TGTGCCAGCAGCAGACCTAGCGGGAGCTCCCTGGGAGAGCAGTACTTC; CDR3: CASSRPSGSSLGEQYF
size: -; J: TRBJ2-2; V: TRBV27; D: -; DNA: TGTGCCAGCAGGGATCCAGGAAGGGAGCTGTTTTTT; CDR3: CASRDPGRELFF
size: -; J: TRBJ2-1; V: TRBV28; D: -; DNA: TGTGCCAGCAGTCCGGGATCCTGGGGTGAGCAGTTCTTC; CDR3: CASSPGSWGEQFF
size: -; J: TRBJ2-7; V: TRBV5-1; D: TRBD1; DNA: TGCGCCAGCAGTCTGGGCCTGACAGGGGTCGAGCACTTC; CDR3: CASSLGLTGVEHF
size: -; J: TRBJ2-3; V: TRBV11-2; D: -; DNA: TGTGCCAGCAGCTCCCAGGCCAGCACAGATACGCAGTATTTT; CDR3: CASSSQASTDTQYF
size: -; J: TRBJ2-1; V: TRBV27; D: TRBD2; DNA: TGTGCCAGCTGCTCGACTAGCGGGAGGCCGGGGGATGAGCAGTTCTTC; CDR3: CASCSTSGRPGDEQFF
size: -; J: TRBJ1-2; V: TRBV2; D: -; DNA: TGTGCCAGCAGTCCGGGTGGCGGGACCTATGGCTACACCTTC; CDR3: CASSPGGGTYGYTF
size: -; J: TRBJ1-5; V: TRBV20-1; D: -; DNA: TGCAGTGATACAGGGAGACAGCCCCAGCATTTT; CDR3: CSDTGRQPQHF
size: -; J: TRBJ2-7; V: TRBV20-1; D: -; DNA: TGCACCCCTGGGAGTGTTGGCGAGCAGTACTTC; CDR3: CTPGSVGEQYF
size: -; J: TRBJ2-5; V: TRBV5-6; D: -; DNA: TGTGCCAGCAGCTTGGACCCCCGAAGCGAGACCCAGTACTTC; CDR3: CASSLDPRSETQYF
size: -; J: TRBJ2-1; V: TRBV19; D: -; DNA: TGTGCCAGTAGTTCAGGGACTCTGAGCTCCTACAATGAGCAGTTCTTC; CDR3: CASSSGTLSSYNEQFF
size: -; J: TRBJ1-2; V: TRBV23-1; D: TRBD1; DNA: TGCGCCAGCAGTCAATCTAACAGGGGGCAAGGCTATGGCTACACCTTC; CDR3: CASSQSNRGQGYGYTF
size: once; J: TRBJ1-1; V: TRBV27; D: TRBD1; DNA: TGTGCCAGCAGTTCGTTAGAAGCAGGGGGTTTGAACACTGAAGCTTTCTTT; CDR3: CASSSLEAGGLNTEAFF
size: -; J: TRBJ1-1; V: TRBV6-5; D: -; DNA: TGTGCCAGCACCAAACAGGGAGGGATGAACACTGAAGCTTTCTTT; CDR3: CASTKQGGMNTEAFF
size: -; J: TRBJ1-3; V: TRBV5-6; D: -; DNA: TGTGCCAGCAGCACCACAGGCTCTGGAAACACCATATATTTT; CDR3: CASSTTGSGNTIYF
size: -; J: TRBJ2-7; V: TRBV5-1; D: TRBD1; DNA: TGCGCCAGCAGCACCCAGGGGGACCTCTCCTACGAGCAGTACTTC; CDR3: CASSTQGDLSYEQYF
size: -; J: TRBJ2-3; V: TRBV2; D: TRBD2; DNA: TGTGCCAGCAGTGGGACTAGCGGGAGGGGTACGCAGTATTTT; CDR3: CASSGTSGRGTQYF
size: -; J: TRBJ2-1; V: TRBV11-3; D: -; DNA: TGTGCCAGCAGCTTAACGGGCGGGTCAAATGAGCAGTTCTTC; CDR3: CASSLTGGSNEQFF
size: -; J: TRBJ2-5; V: TRBV3-1/TRBV3-2; D: -; DNA: TGTGCCAGCAGCCAAGTCCCGCAAGAGACCCAGTACTTC; CDR3: CASSQVPQETQYF
size: -; J: TRBJ2-6; V: TRBV11-2; D: TRBD2; DNA: TGTGCCAGCAGCTTTTCCGGGAGGGCCAATGGGGCCAACGTCCTGACTTTC; CDR3: CASSFSGRANGANVLTF
size: few; J: TRBJ1-2; V: TRBV5-5; D: -; DNA: TGTGCCAGCAGCCGACTCGACAGAGACTATGGCTACACCTTC; CDR3: CASSRLDRDYGYTF
size: -; J: TRBJ2-7; V: TRBV6-5; D: TRBD1; DNA: TGTGCCAGCAGTTGGACAGGGTTTAAGTCGGGACAGTACTTC; CDR3: CASSWTGFKSGQYF
size: once; J: TRBJ2-3; V: TRBV27; D: -; DNA: TGTGCCAGCAGACGGGTAACTAGCACAGATACGCAGTATTTT; CDR3: CASRRVTSTDTQYF
size: -; J: TRBJ1-1; V: TRBV6-5; D: TRBD1; DNA: TGTGCCAGCAGTTACTCCGACAGGGCGAAAATTGAAGCTTTCTTT; CDR3: CASSYSDRAKIEAFF
size: -; J: TRBJ1-5; V: TRBV24-1; D: -; DNA: TGTGCCACCAGTGATTGGGAGAGCAATCAGCCCCAGCATTTT; CDR3: CATSDWESNQPQHF
size: few; J: TRBJ1-2; V: TRBV6-5; D: TRBD1; DNA: TGTGCCAGCAGTTACGTTCGCACAGGGGGGGGCTATGGCTACACCTTC; CDR3: CASSYVRTGGGYGYTF
size: -; J: TRBJ1-1; V: TRBV11-2; D: -; DNA: TGTGCCAGCAGCTTAGGGGGAGTCGCAGGAAACACTGAAGCTTTCTTT; CDR3: CASSLGGVAGNTEAFF
size: -; J: TRBJ2-1; V: TRBV3-1/TRBV3-2; D: -; DNA: TGTGCCAGCAGCCACAGGGACAATGAGCAGTTCTTC; CDR3: CASSHRDNEQFF
size: few; J: TRBJ1-2; V: TRBV6-5; D: TRBD1; DNA: TGTGCCAGCAGTTTTATGGTAACAGGGGGCGCGTCTGGCTACACCTTC; CDR3: CASSFMVTGGASGYTF
size: -; J: TRBJ1-1; V: TRBV10-3; D: TRBD1; DNA: TGTGCCATCAGTGGTAGTGGACAGGAACTATCGAACACTGAAGCTTTCTTT; CDR3: CAISGSGQELSNTEAFF
size: once; J: TRBJ1-3; V: TRBV28; D: -; DNA: TGTGCCAGCAGCCTAAGCTCTGGAAACACCATATATTTT; CDR3: CASSLSSGNTIYF
size: once; J: TRBJ2-5; V: TRBV6-5; D: TRBD2; DNA: TGTGCCAGCAGCTCCGGGACTAGCGGAGGAGAGACCCAGTACTTC; CDR3: CASSSGTSGGETQYF
size: few; J: TRBJ2-1; V: TRBV2; D: -; DNA: TGTGCCAGCAGTGCAACGGACCGCGGGCCCAATGAGCAGTTCTTC; CDR3: CASSATDRGPNEQFF
size: -; J: TRBJ2-6; V: TRBV7-9; D: -; DNA: TGTGCCAGCAGCTTAGGCCGGAGAGTCTCTGGGGCCAACGTCCTGACTTTC; CDR3: CASSLGRRVSGANVLTF
size: -; J: TRBJ1-1; V: TRBV19; D: -; DNA: TGTGCCAGTAGTATCACAGGGCTGAACACTGAAGCTTTCTTT; CDR3: CASSITGLNTEAFF
size: -; J: TRBJ1-6; V: TRBV9; D: -; DNA: TGTGCCAGCAGTCTAACGGGACAAAATAATTCACCCCTCCACTTT; CDR3: CASSLTGQNNSPLHF
size: -; J: TRBJ2-1; V: TRBV27; D: TRBD2; DNA: TGTGCCAGCAGTTTTTCGGGAGGGGAGGATGAGCAGTTCTTC; CDR3: CASSFSGGEDEQFF